This T cell receptor (beta chain) was sequenced for a study of blood T cells in healthy people across ages. Study observations and caveats: Estimated diversity that came from one million T cells was considered an underestimate. Donor CMV infection status was unknown, possibly confounding age-related changes in expanded clonotypes.

The CDR3 extends over 13 amino acids. With V trimmed by 7 bases and J by 2 bases, 4 bases remained unmatched. Germline values: CDR1 DFQATT, CDR2 SNEGSKA (reference sequence). As for this clonotype: Its specificity is unknown.

The authors ran a second PCR of about 7 to 12 cycles using a sample-barcoded 5' primer and a J-beta primer mix. TCRdb redid the calling of the 5' RACE reads with MiXCR, one entry per CDR3 protein. The table shows 700,000 to 950,000 distinct CDR3 sequences, with 55% to 70% occurring only once. Sample: blood. This sequence joins TRBV20-1 and TRBJ2-7, with 11 nucleotides matching TRBD2. The sequence was obtained from a man aged 30 to 39 in good health. The CDR3 loop reads CSGQLAGAYEQYF. CDR3 DNA sequence: TGCAGTGGTCAACTAGCGGGAGCCTACGAGCAGTACTTC.